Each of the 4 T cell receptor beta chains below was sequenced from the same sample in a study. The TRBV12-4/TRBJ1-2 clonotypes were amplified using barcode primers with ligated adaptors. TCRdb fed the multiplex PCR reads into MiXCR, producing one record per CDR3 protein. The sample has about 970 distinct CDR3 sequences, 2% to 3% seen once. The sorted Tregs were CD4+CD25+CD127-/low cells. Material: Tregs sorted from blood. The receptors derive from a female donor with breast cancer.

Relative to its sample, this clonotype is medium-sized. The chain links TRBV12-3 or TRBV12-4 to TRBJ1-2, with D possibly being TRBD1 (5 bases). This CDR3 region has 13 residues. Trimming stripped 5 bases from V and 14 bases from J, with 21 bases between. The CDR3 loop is CASSPTPPTASTF. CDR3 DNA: TGTGCCAGCAGTCCTACCCCACCGACAGCTTCGACCTTC.

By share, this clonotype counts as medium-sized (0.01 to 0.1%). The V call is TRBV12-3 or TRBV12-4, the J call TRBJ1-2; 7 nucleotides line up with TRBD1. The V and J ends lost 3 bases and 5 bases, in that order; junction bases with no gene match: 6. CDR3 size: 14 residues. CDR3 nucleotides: TGTGCCAGCAGTTTCACAGGGGAGAGATATGGCTACACCTTC. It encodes CASSFTGERYGYTF.

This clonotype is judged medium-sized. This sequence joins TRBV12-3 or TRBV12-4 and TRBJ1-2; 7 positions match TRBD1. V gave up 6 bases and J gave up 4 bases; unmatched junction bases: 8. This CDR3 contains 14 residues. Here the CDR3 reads CASSLRQGSYGYTF. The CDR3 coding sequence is TGTGCCAGCAGCCTTCGACAGGGATCCTATGGCTACACCTTC.

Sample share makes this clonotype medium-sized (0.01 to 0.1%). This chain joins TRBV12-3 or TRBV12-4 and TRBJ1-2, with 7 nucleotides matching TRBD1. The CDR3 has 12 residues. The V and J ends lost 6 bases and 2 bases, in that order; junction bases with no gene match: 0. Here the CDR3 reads CASRQGNYGYTF. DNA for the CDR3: TGTGCCAGCAGACAGGGGAACTATGGCTACACCTTC.